This TCR beta chain was sequenced for a study of human T cells and chemical hapten exposure (dated by TCRdb to the early 2020s). Study-level background: For sensitization, 2% DPC in acetone was applied to a 2 cm by 2 cm area of upper inner arm skin. Throughout the study period of around 25 weeks, patients also received therapeutic DPC doses to the scalp every week. Patch testing on the upper back used Finn chambers containing 0.01% DPC, with scoring done after 6 days according to International Contact Dermatitis Research Group standards. Alopecia areata with under or over 50% scalp involvement, alopecia totalis and alopecia universalis were represented in the patient cohort, which was mostly female. The libraries were sequenced as a pool, and the TCR yield per sample differed mostly because of small variations in library volumes within the pool. This study followed changes in the peripheral blood TCR repertoire in vivo during primary and secondary sensitization of alopecia patients to the hapten diphenylcyclopropenone (DPC). Blood samples were taken from patients before sensitization (week 0) and then at 2, 6 and about 24 weeks after DPC sensitization. Blood for TCR sequencing was provided by twenty-nine alopecia patients at one to four time points (pre-sensitization, 2, 6 and 24 weeks). Beyond this particular receptor, the publication reports: Because all patients had alopecia, a presumed autoimmune disease, the immune response of the patients might differ from that of healthy individuals. Compared with pre-sensitization or healthy control sets, expanded TCRs formed significantly more large CDR3 similarity clusters, which is consistent with antigen-driven responses. Repeated subsampling changed both the strength of the expansion versus patch-test correlation and the threshold at which that correlation became significant. Patch test score correlated positively with the number of PT1 expanded TCRs, reaching significance at thresholds 8, 16 and 32 but not at 4. The number of TCRs above 1 in 1000 frequency did not change with DPC sensitization; there was no evidence of global repertoire structure alterations.

This clonotype was seen a handful of times. This clone's antigen is unknown. Qualities for individual bases were not recorded, and no much larger clone is one base off. Receptors were amplified or captured by RACE. For sequencing, a NextSeq 500 was employed. During library preparation, unique molecular identifiers were attached to individual cDNA molecules so that TCRs could be counted in a quantitative, reproducible way. For every blood RNA sample, sequencing covered both the TCR alpha and TCR beta chains. In the paper's pipeline: The median number of TCRs per sample was some 100,000, ranging from roughly 23,224 to 690,600. The Decombinator software suite was used to annotate the V, J and CDR3 of the TCR reads. For the PS versus PT1 abundance plots, all samples were subsampled to the same number of TCRs (28,000). Expanded TCRs were defined as absent before sensitization and observed at least eight times at the 2-week time point. TCRdb reworked the public reads: Q25 trimming with fastp, MiXCR clone assembly, productive beta chains retained. Entries that share a CDR3 protein sequence are merged under the most common genes and DNA. It is TCRdb's table, rather than the study itself, that gives the V and J calls and clone size. This sample is represented by around 150,000 distinct CDR3 sequences; about 14% of them were singletons. About 1.7% of the sample goes to the ten largest clones.

Interpreted using the paper, the time point label stands for: patch test 1, 2 weeks after DPC sensitization. What this sample's treatment or condition label stands for: therapeutic diphenylcyclopropenone sensitization with weekly scalp DPC. Blood at each patch-test visit was drawn before the patch test was applied. Patients were considered eligible if aged 18 to 70, diagnosed with alopecia and deemed suitable for DPC therapy, and patients were excluded if pregnant. Total RNA was isolated from unfractionated whole blood collected in Tempus Blood RNA tubes. At the junction V is shortened by 2 bases and J by 8 bases, with 15 bases in between. Including cysteine and phenylalanine, the CDR3 has 14 amino acids. The retained sequence is limited to the CDR3, 42 bases, with the frame set at the first base. From the germline V gene, CDR1 is MNHEY and CDR2 is SVGEGT.

This material consisted of whole blood, taken in connection with sensitization to the hapten diphenylcyclopropenone (DPC). The chain is made from TRBV6-2 or TRBV6-3 and TRBJ1-1; TRBD1 is possibly the D segment (5 matching bases). The sequence was collected from a woman in her 30s with alopecia areata. Some clones in this sample may be carry-over from other donors' samples. The CDR3 here reads CASSYHNPGAEAFF. The DNA sequence is as follows: TGTGCCAGCAGTTACCATAACCCCGGGGCCGAAGCTTTCTTT.